These 30 T cell receptor beta chains originate from one sample sequenced in a study of blood T cell repertoires in COVID-19 (dated by TCRdb to the early 2020s). Libraries were made using the immunoSEQ multiplex PCR assay. Held by TCRdb, this immuneACCESS table contains in-frame sequences only and omits some clones. Under half of the omission traces to an unresolved V gene where checked; the cause of the rest is unknown. The sample contains approximately 280,000 clones, around 85% of them found a single time. The ten largest make up roughly 1.6% of the sample. What was sequenced was peripheral blood. The source is a human donor with COVID-19, enrolled during active disease. The donor label of this sample is uncertain.

This clone was seen only once. V usage is TRBV27 and J usage is TRBJ2-7; D is ambiguous. The CDR3 contains 12 residues. V dropped 2 bases and J dropped 6 bases, with 8 bases sitting between them. Germline values: CDR1 MNHEY, CDR2 SMNVEV (reference sequence). The CDR3 bases are TGTGCCAGCAGTTTAATAGGCGGCGAGCAGTACTTC. This gives the protein CASSLIGGEQYF.

The rearrangement joins TRBV9 to TRBJ2-2, with a possible D match to TRBD2 (5 bases). There are 15 residues in the CDR3. The germline gives CDR1 SGDLS, CDR2 YYNGEE. V was cut by 0 bases and J by 0 bases, with 6 bases left in between. The CDR3 is CASSVGGTNTGELFF. CDR3 coding DNA: TGTGCCAGCAGCGTAGGAGGGACGAACACCGGGGAGCTGTTTTTT.

CDR3 protein: CASSLAGAQPTYEQYF. The CDR3 bases are TGTGCCAGCAGCTTAGCGGGGGCCCAACCTACCTACGAGCAGTACTTC. The V call is TRBV7-2, the J call TRBJ2-7; the D gene is possibly TRBD1 (6 bases). V was pared by 0 bases and J by 2 bases, with 14 bases between. Germline values: CDR1 SGHTA, CDR2 FQGNSA. The CDR3 spans 16 residues.

The V call is TRBV5-1, the J call TRBJ1-1, with D maybe TRBD1 (5 bases). Trimming took 3 bases from V and 5 from J, leaving 17 bases between them. CDR3 size: 15 residues. Per germline, CDR1 SGHRS and CDR2 YFSETQ. The CDR3: CASSSGVGLGTEAFF. The CDR3 bases are TGCGCCAGCAGCTCTGGGGTGGGGCTGGGGACTGAAGCTTTCTTT. The variable domain in full, completed from reference TRBV5-1 and TRBJ1-1, reads KAGVTQTPRYLIKTRGQQVTLSCSPISGHRSVSWYQQTPGQGLQFLFEYFSETQRNKGNFPGRFSGRQFSNSRSEMNVSTLELGDSALYLCASSSGVGLGTEAFFGQGTRLTVV.

The chain is built from TRBV28 and TRBJ2-7; perhaps TRBD2 as D (6 bases). The V end was cut by 2 bases, the J end by 5 bases, with 19 bases between. CDR3 length: 16 amino acids. Germline V gene data show CDR1 as MDHEN and CDR2 as SYDVKM. The CDR3, as DNA: TGTGCCAGCAGTTTAACCCCGGCAGGGACTTTACACGAGCAGTACTTC. This sequence encodes CASSLTPAGTLHEQYF.

This clone was seen once. This chain connects TRBV30 to TRBJ2-6; the match to TRBD1 covers 7 bases. There are 17 residues in the CDR3. Germline lookup yields CDR1 GTSNPN and CDR2 SVGIG (reference sequence). V lost 1 base, J lost 0 bases, and 6 bases stayed unmatched. Here the CDR3 DNA reads TGTGCCTGGAGTGGGGACAGCCCCTCCTCTGGGGCCAACGTCCTGACTTTC. Translated: CAWSGDSPSSGANVLTF.

This clone was detected a few times. The CDR3 DNA reads TGTGCCAGCAGCCAGAGTCGCGGGGCCGGGGAGCTGTTTTTT. Translated: CASSQSRGAGELFF. The chain combines TRBV11-1 with TRBJ2-2; D is perhaps TRBD2 (6 bases). Trimming took off 5 bases at V and 6 bases at J, with 13 bases between the two ends. Germline V lookup: CDR1 SGHAT, CDR2 FQDESV (reference sequence). This CDR3 region has 14 residues.

In this sample, this clone turned up many times. The CDR3 protein is CASSRPGGTGGTEAFF. The DNA for the CDR3 is TGTGCCAGCAGTCGCCCTGGGGGGACAGGGGGAACTGAAGCTTTCTTT. The chain couples TRBV28 to TRBJ1-1; 11 bases agree with TRBD1. The CDR3 spans 16 residues. CDR1 MDHEN and CDR2 SYDVKM come from the germline V gene. The V segment lost 5 bases and the J segment 5 bases; nucleotides outside the gene matches: 10.

The V and J genes are TRBV5-1 and TRBJ2-7; D might be TRBD2 (6 bases). Trimming took 4 bases from V and 9 from J, leaving 20 bases between them. The CDR3 loop spans 14 amino acids. Germline CDR1 SGHRS, CDR2 YFSETQ. The DNA for the CDR3 is TGCGCCAGCAGCCGGGACTCCGTTCAGATCGGGCAGTACTTC. Protein: CASSRDSVQIGQYF.

The chain recombines TRBV5-6 with TRBJ2-3; TRBD2 might be the D (6 bases). The CDR3 totals 14 residues. Germline V gene data show CDR1 as SGHDT and CDR2 as YYEEEE. V was trimmed by 1 base and J by 4 bases, leaving 10 bases between them. In DNA form, the CDR3 reads TGTGCCAGCAGCTTGAGCTCGGGGGCAGATACGCAGTATTTT. The encoded protein is CASSLSSGADTQYF.

The rearrangement links TRBV24-1 to TRBJ2-7, with D possibly TRBD2 on 6 matching bases. V lost 1 base and J 6 bases, leaving 9 bases between the germline ends. The CDR3 totals 13 residues. CDR1 and CDR2 from the germline V gene are KGHDR and SFDVKD. The CDR3 is CATSDFAGSEQYF. CDR3 coding DNA: TGTGCCACCAGTGATTTCGCGGGGTCCGAGCAGTACTTC.

The chain couples TRBV2 to TRBJ2-7; a possible D gene is TRBD1 (6 bases). V was shortened by 8 bases and J by 10 bases, with 18 bases between the two germline ends. CDR1 and CDR2 (germline): SNHLY, FYNNEI. The CDR3 is made up of 12 amino acids. This CDR3 reads CASSFGTPRQYF. CDR3 coding DNA: TGTGCCAGCTCTTTCGGGACACCTCGTCAGTACTTC.

J is TRBJ2-2 and V is TRBV4-3; D not resolved. Germline CDR1 reads LGHNA; CDR2 reads YSLEER. Trimming shortened V by 4 bases and J by 2 bases, and 11 bases separated the two germline ends. The CDR3 loop spans 15 amino acids. CDR3 DNA sequence: TGCGCCAGCAGCCTTTCCCAGGTTAACACCGGGGAGCTGTTTTTT. Translated, it gives CASSLSQVNTGELFF.

The chain recombines TRBV5-1 with TRBJ1-1; 9 nucleotides line up with TRBD1. Germline trimming cut 3 bases from V and 1 base from J; bases unmatched to any gene: 13. This CDR3 has 18 residues. CDR1 and CDR2 from the germline V gene are SGHRS and YFSETQ. The CDR3 DNA follows: TGCGCCAGCAGCTCAGGCGTACCGACAGGGGGTGGGAACACTGAAGCTTTCTTT. This gives the protein CASSSGVPTGGGNTEAFF.

This chain connects TRBV23-1 to TRBJ2-7; D remains ambiguous. TRBV23-1 is designated an ORF whose function remains uncertain. The CDR3 contains 12 residues. V was cut by 8 bases and J by 1 base, with 9 bases left in between. The CDR3 DNA sequence: TGCGCCAGCGCGGCGAGGTCCTACGAGCAGTACTTC. Protein sequence: CASAARSYEQYF.

J is TRBJ1-3 and V is TRBV9; 7 positions match TRBD1. The trim removed 2 bases at V and 6 bases at J, leaving 5 bases unmatched. CDR1 and CDR2 (germline): SGDLS, YYNGEE. CDR3 length: 14 amino acids. The CDR3: CASSVGTDTNTIYF. The CDR3 nucleotides read TGTGCCAGCAGCGTCGGGACAGATACAAACACCATATATTTT.

This chain joins TRBV3-1 (or the pseudogene TRBV3-2) and TRBJ2-1; 8 nucleotides match TRBD2. CDR1 is LGHDT and CDR2 is YNNKEL in the germline V gene (reference sequence). Trimming removed 0 bases from V and 6 bases from J; junction bases left unmatched: 10. This CDR3 has 17 residues. CDR3: CASSQDVGGRMANEQFF. The CDR3 bases are TGTGCCAGCAGCCAAGATGTCGGCGGGAGGATGGCCAATGAGCAGTTCTTC.

The V gene is TRBV29-1, the J gene TRBJ1-2, with D perhaps matching TRBD1 (5 bases). CDR1 SQVTM and CDR2 ANQGSEA come from the germline V gene. V shed 5 bases and J shed 3 bases, with 13 bases lying between them. The CDR3 loop spans 13 amino acids. The CDR3 spells CSVYRQGDYGYTF. The DNA for the CDR3 is TGCAGCGTTTACAGGCAGGGCGACTATGGCTACACCTTC.

The rearrangement joins TRBV5-4 to TRBJ2-7; 13 nucleotides match TRBD2. This CDR3 contains 16 residues. V lost 4 bases and J lost 2; bases outside the gene matches: 6. Germline CDR1 reads SGHNT; CDR2 reads YYREEE (reference sequence). CDR3 in DNA: TGTGCCAGCAGCACAGGGACTAGCGGGACAACCTACGAGCAGTACTTC. Protein product: CASSTGTSGTTYEQYF.

The CDR3 region is CASRWGFWYHSGNTIYF. As DNA, the CDR3 is TGTGCCAGCAGGTGGGGCTTTTGGTACCACTCTGGAAACACCATATATTTT. The chain links TRBV28 to TRBJ1-3, with D perhaps matching TRBD1 (5 bases). The CDR3 sequence is 17 residues long. The germline CDR1 and CDR2 sequences are MDHEN and SYDVKM. Trimming removed 6 bases from V and 0 bases from J, with 18 bases in between.

The V call is TRBV29-1, the J call TRBJ2-7; TRBD2 matches at 8 bases. There are 16 residues in the CDR3. Germline CDR1 reads SQVTM; CDR2 reads ANQGSEA. Trimming at V came to 0 bases and at J to 2 bases, leaving 9 bases not matched to a gene. The CDR3 nucleotides are TGCAGCGTTGAAGATAGTGGGACTAGAGGGACCTACGAGCAGTACTTC. Protein sequence: CSVEDSGTRGTYEQYF.

The rearrangement uses TRBV9 and TRBJ2-7; TRBD2 is a possible D gene (6 bases). The CDR3 has 12 amino acids. The V gene lost 7 bases and the J gene lost 2 bases, with 10 bases spanning the gap. Looked up from germline, CDR1 is SGDLS and CDR2 is YYNGEE. This CDR3 reads CASGRTTYEQYF. In nucleotides, the CDR3 is TGTGCCAGCGGGAGGACTACCTACGAGCAGTACTTC.

The CDR3 is CASSLRGPRILNEQFF. CDR3 DNA sequence: TGTGCCAGCAGCTTAAGAGGCCCGAGGATACTCAATGAGCAGTTCTTC. The chain recombines TRBV7-3 with TRBJ2-1; D is uncertain. Between the trimmed V and J ends, which lost 1 base and 6 bases, there was a span of 16 bases. CDR3 length: 16 residues. Germline CDR1 SGHTA, CDR2 FQGTGA.

The V call is TRBV6-5, the J call TRBJ2-7; 13 bases align to TRBD2. Trimming cost V 6 bases and J 3 bases; bases outside gene matches: 5. This CDR3 comprises 15 residues. Germline loops: CDR1 MNHEY, CDR2 SVGAGI. The CDR3 sequence is CASSGTSGIDYEQYF. The CDR3 region has the DNA TGTGCCAGCAGCGGGACTAGCGGGATTGACTACGAGCAGTACTTC.

This chain connects TRBV5-5 to TRBJ1-2; 8 bases fit TRBD1. The germline V gene has CDR1 SGHKS and CDR2 YYEKEE (reference sequence). V trimming: 3 bases; J trimming: 4 bases; junction bases outside the gene matches: 5. The CDR3 runs to 14 residues. The CDR3: CASSSQGESYGYTF. The CDR3 region has the DNA TGTGCCAGCAGCTCACAGGGGGAGTCCTATGGCTACACCTTC.

This chain links TRBV5-6 with TRBJ2-5, with a weak D call TRBD1 (6 bases). Germline V gene lookup returns CDR1 SGHDT and CDR2 YYEEEE. The length of the CDR3 is 17 residues. Trimming took off 0 bases at V and 0 bases at J, with 15 bases between the two ends. The CDR3 region has the DNA TGTGCCAGCAGCTTGGAGGTGGCTCAGGGGTACCAAGAGACCCAGTACTTC. Its translation is CASSLEVAQGYQETQYF.

The chain combines TRBV6-5 with TRBJ1-2; no clear D gene. V lost 5 bases and J lost 9, with 22 bases in between. The germline gives CDR1 MNHEY, CDR2 SVGAGI. This CDR3 is 15 amino acids long. In nucleotides, the CDR3 is TGTGCCAGCAGTAGCCGGGTCGAAAGTAGTGTGAGCTACACCTTC. Amino acid sequence: CASSSRVESSVSYTF.

This chain joins TRBV29-1 and TRBJ2-5; D may be TRBD2 (5 bases). The germline V gene has CDR1 SQVTM and CDR2 ANQGSEA. This CDR3 has 14 amino acids. Trimming left V 6 bases short and J 5 bases short, with 19 bases between. CDR3 residues: CSVAGLPMGETQYF. DNA of the CDR3: TGCAGCGTGGCCGGACTGCCTATGGGGGAGACCCAGTACTTC.

This chain links TRBV6-6 with TRBJ2-7; D is perhaps TRBD2 (6 bases). CDR1 and CDR2 (germline): MNHNY, SVGAGI (reference sequence). Trimming took off 5 bases at V and 0 bases at J, with 14 bases between the two ends. The CDR3 is made up of 15 amino acids. CDR3 bases: TGTGCCAGCAGTGCTAGACTAGAGTACTCCTACGAGCAGTACTTC. Translation gives CASSARLEYSYEQYF.

This chain connects TRBV19 to TRBJ1-3; no clear D. V shed 3 bases and J shed 0 bases, with 9 bases lying between them. In germline, CDR1 is LNHDA, CDR2 SQIVND (reference sequence). The length of the CDR3 is 15 residues. Here the CDR3 DNA reads TGTGCCAGTAGTATGGCAGGCAGCTCTGGAAACACCATATATTTT. Translation gives CASSMAGSSGNTIYF.